This T cell receptor (beta chain) derives from a study of CD8+ T cells in alopecia areata. Sorted out of PBMCs were CD4+ T cells and CD8+ T cells. This clone was found a few times. The target antigen is unknown. Study-wide results and limits: Scalp sample sequencing also detects resident alphabeta T cells of normal skin. It was lesional scalp, especially alopecia totalis/universalis, that showed higher clonality than normal scalp. Mice gave a clearer picture of TCR sharing than patients did, possibly for HLA-related reasons.

cDNA serving as the sequencing template came from extracted, reverse transcribed RNA. Sequencing was performed with immunoSEQ multiplex PCR; in TCRdb, only in-frame clones are kept and a portion is missing. Of about 64,000 clones listed, 44% are singletons. The CDR3 spans 13 residues. Germline lookup yields CDR1 MGHRA and CDR2 YSYEKL. V lost 3 bases, J lost 7 bases, and 12 bases lay in between. The sequence came from a human donor with alopecia areata. The sequencing input was NKG2D-low CD8+ T cells sorted from blood. The chain is built from TRBV4-1 and TRBJ2-5; D is unclear. Written as DNA, the CDR3 is TGCGCCAGCAGCCAGCGGCCGGGTCCGACCCAGTACTTC. Protein sequence: CASSQRPGPTQYF.